This T cell receptor beta chain was observed in a study of CXCR3-negative and CXCR3-positive naive CD8 T cells. The method, 5' RACE with UMI labels, was used to prepare the TRB cDNA libraries. From the 5' RACE reads, TCRdb lists one entry per CDR3 protein and no DNA. The record lists roughly 29,000 distinct CDR3 sequences, of which the ten most abundant hold 9.5% to 13%. The germline V gene encodes CDR1 SGDLS and CDR2 YYNGEE. This CDR3 comprises 16 residues. Input material: memory CD8+ T cells from blood. V is TRBV9 and J is TRBJ1-3. This TCR was recovered from a human donor in good health. Some clones in this sample may be carry-over from other donors' samples. This chain's CDR3 is CASSVDGVGSGNTIYF.